The next 9 T cell receptor beta chains were all read from a single sample in a study of T cell responses to AZD1222 COVID-19 vaccine. Using immunoSEQ multiplex PCR, the repertoire was profiled, and TCRdb retains in-frame clones only, with some absent. Of over 100,000 clones in the sample, about nine tenths were seen once. Sequenced material: peripheral blood, taken on day 0 of AZD1222 vaccination. The origin of the receptors is an adult in good health.

The chain couples TRBV5-1 to TRBJ2-1, with D unclear. The CDR3 spans 15 residues. Trimming cost V 0 bases and J 9 bases, with 16 bases left between them. Per the germline V gene, CDR1 is SGHRS and CDR2 is YFSETQ. The CDR3 is CASSLESRSSSEQFF. The CDR3 DNA follows: TGCGCCAGCAGCTTGGAGTCCCGCAGTAGTAGTGAGCAGTTCTTC.

This chain uses TRBV7-2 with TRBJ1-2; TRBD1 agrees at 8 bases. The CDR3 loop spans 14 amino acids. Germline CDR1 SGHTA, CDR2 FQGNSA. J lost 6 bases, V lost 4 bases, and 7 bases had no gene match. The CDR3 coding sequence is TGTGCCAGCAGCTCCTTACAGGGGGGGAATGGCTACACCTTC. This encodes CASSSLQGGNGYTF.

This clone was observed a handful of times. The gene calls are TRBV27 and TRBJ1-1; D not resolved. This CDR3 has 11 residues. Trimming shortened V by 6 bases and J by 11 bases, and 13 bases separated the two germline ends. The germline CDR1 and CDR2 sequences are MNHEY and SMNVEV (reference sequence). The CDR3 nucleotides are TGTGCCAGCAGGGGGTGGGCCGGGGCTTTCTTT. Translated: CASRGWAGAFF.

The rearrangement joins TRBV27 to TRBJ1-5; D might be TRBD1 (5 bases). The CDR3 has 14 residues. Germline values: CDR1 MNHEY, CDR2 SMNVEV (reference sequence). The V and J ends lost 7 bases and 7 bases respectively, with 17 bases between them. CDR3 nucleotide sequence: TGTGCCAGCACCAACCCGGGCCAGGGACAGCCCCAGCATTTT. Its protein product is CASTNPGQGQPQHF.

This clone was found a few times. The rearrangement joins TRBV7-9 to TRBJ2-3; no definite D call. From germline, CDR1 is SEHNR and CDR2 FQNEAQ (reference sequence). The CDR3 is made up of 13 amino acids. Between the trimmed V and J ends, which lost 5 bases and 4 bases, there was a span of 10 bases. CDR3 amino acids: CASSLSGADTQYF. For the CDR3, the DNA is TGTGCCAGCAGCCTCTCAGGAGCAGATACGCAGTATTTT.

This rearrangement joins TRBV12-5 to TRBJ1-6, with D unclear. Germline-derived CDR1 and CDR2 are LGHNT and FRNRAP. This CDR3 has 13 residues. The V gene lost 9 bases and the J gene lost 4 bases, with 10 bases spanning the gap. DNA of the CDR3: TGTGCTAGCAACCGGGATTATAATTCACCCCTCCACTTT. Its protein is CASNRDYNSPLHF.

The V gene is TRBV5-6, the J gene TRBJ1-6; D not certain. V lost 2 bases and J lost 5, with 14 bases in between. Germline CDR1 reads SGHDT; CDR2 reads YYEEEE. This CDR3 has 16 residues. The CDR3 loop reads CASSFDIVSNNSPLHF. Written as DNA, the CDR3 is TGTGCCAGCAGCTTCGATATCGTCAGCAATAATTCACCCCTCCACTTT.

This chain connects TRBV4-1 to TRBJ1-6; D is possibly TRBD1 (6 bases). V shed 0 bases and J shed 8 bases, with 17 bases lying between them. Germline values: CDR1 MGHRA, CDR2 YSYEKL. CDR3 length equals 17 residues. The CDR3: CASSQDRVIGGYSPLHF. CDR3 coding DNA: TGCGCCAGCAGCCAAGATCGGGTTATAGGGGGATATTCACCCCTCCACTTT.

This rearrangement joins TRBV7-2 to TRBJ1-2; D not certain. CDR3 size: 16 residues. Trimming pared 3 bases from V and 0 bases from J, leaving 14 bases between. CDR1 is SGHTA and CDR2 is FQGNSA in the germline V gene. CDR3 coding DNA: TGTGCCAGCAGCTTGCCTAGGGTGAGAGCTAACTATGGCTACACCTTC. It is translated as CASSLPRVRANYGYTF. The full variable domain, its missing parts supplied by reference TRBV7-2 and TRBJ1-2, is GAGVSQSPSNKVTEKGKDVELRCDPISGHTALYWYRQSLGQGLEFLIYFQGNSAPDKSGLPSDRFSAERTGGSVSTLTIQRTQQEDSAVYLCASSLPRVRANYGYTFGSGTRLTVV.